Listed here is a single T cell receptor beta chain. Data came from immunoSEQ multiplex PCR; TCRdb stores just in-frame clones and leaves some out. This table has about 22,000 clones, 75% to 85% appearing once. The data are from a study of control samples from healthy donors and cancer patients. V shed 3 bases, J shed 4 bases, and the junction held 2 bases outside the gene matches. Germline V lookup: CDR1 SNHLY, CDR2 FYNNEI. This CDR3 is 15 amino acids long. Input material: PBMCs. The V and J genes are TRBV2 and TRBJ2-3; 12 bases map to TRBD1. This TCR was sampled from a man aged 55 to 70 with head and neck cancer. The CDR3: CASSEGQGAADTQYF. CDR3 nucleotide sequence: TGTGCCAGCAGTGAGGGACAGGGGGCTGCAGATACGCAGTATTTT.